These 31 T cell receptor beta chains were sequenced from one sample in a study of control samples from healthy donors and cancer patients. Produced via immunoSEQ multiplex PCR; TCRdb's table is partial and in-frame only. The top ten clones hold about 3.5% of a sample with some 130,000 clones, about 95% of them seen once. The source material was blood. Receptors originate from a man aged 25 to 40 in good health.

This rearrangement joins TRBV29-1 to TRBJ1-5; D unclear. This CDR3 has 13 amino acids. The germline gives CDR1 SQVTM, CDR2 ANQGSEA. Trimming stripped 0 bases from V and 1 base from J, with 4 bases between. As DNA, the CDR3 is TGCAGCGTTGAAGAGTGGAGCAATCAGCCCCAGCATTTT. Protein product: CSVEEWSNQPQHF. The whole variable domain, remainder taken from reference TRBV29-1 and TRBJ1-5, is SAVISQKPSRDICQRGTSLTIQCQVDSQVTMMFWYRQQPGQSLTLIATANQGSEATYESGFVIDKFPISRPNLTFSTLTVSNMSPEDSSIYLCSVEEWSNQPQHFGDGTRLSIL.

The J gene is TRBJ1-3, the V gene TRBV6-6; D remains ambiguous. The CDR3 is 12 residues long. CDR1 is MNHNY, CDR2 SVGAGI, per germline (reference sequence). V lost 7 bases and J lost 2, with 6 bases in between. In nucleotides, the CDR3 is TGTGCCAGCACCTCTACTGGAAACACCATATATTTT. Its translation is CASTSTGNTIYF.

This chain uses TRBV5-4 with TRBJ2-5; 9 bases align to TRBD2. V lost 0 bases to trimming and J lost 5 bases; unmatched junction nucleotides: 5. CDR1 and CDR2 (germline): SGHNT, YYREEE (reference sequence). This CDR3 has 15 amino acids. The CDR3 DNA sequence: TGTGCCAGCAGCTTGGGGGGGACTAGCCGGGAGACCCAGTACTTC. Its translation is CASSLGGTSRETQYF.

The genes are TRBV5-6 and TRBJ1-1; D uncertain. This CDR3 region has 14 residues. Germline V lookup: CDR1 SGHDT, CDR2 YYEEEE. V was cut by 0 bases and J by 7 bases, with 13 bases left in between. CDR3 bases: TGTGCCAGCAGCTTGGATCGGGCACAGCATGAAGCTTTCTTT. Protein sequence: CASSLDRAQHEAFF.

CDR3 bases: TGTGCCTGGACCCGAGGAGGGGGGCGAAATTTCAACTATGGCTACACCTTC. Its protein is CAWTRGGGRNFNYGYTF. The chain carries TRBV30 and TRBJ1-2; TRBD1 might be the D (6 bases). Trimming took off 4 bases at V and 2 bases at J, with 23 bases between the two ends. CDR3 length: 17 amino acids. Germline assignment: CDR1 GTSNPN and CDR2 SVGIG (reference sequence).

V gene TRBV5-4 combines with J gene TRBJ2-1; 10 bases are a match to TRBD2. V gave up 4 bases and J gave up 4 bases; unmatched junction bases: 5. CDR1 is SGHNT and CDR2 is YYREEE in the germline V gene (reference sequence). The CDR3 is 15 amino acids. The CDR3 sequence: CASSIAGGPYNEQFF. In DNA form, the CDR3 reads TGTGCCAGCAGCATAGCGGGGGGCCCATACAATGAGCAGTTCTTC.

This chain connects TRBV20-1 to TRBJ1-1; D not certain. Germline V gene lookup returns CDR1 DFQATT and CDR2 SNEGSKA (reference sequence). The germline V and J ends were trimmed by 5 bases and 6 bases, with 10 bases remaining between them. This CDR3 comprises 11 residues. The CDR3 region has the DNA TGCAGTGCTGGGCGCGCACCTGAAGCTTTCTTT. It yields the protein CSAGRAPEAFF.

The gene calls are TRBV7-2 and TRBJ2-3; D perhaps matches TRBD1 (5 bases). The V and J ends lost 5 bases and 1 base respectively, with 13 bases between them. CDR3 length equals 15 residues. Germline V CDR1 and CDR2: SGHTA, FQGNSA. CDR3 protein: CASSRQGTGTDTQYF. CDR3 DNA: TGTGCCAGCAGCAGGCAGGGTACCGGCACAGATACGCAGTATTTT.

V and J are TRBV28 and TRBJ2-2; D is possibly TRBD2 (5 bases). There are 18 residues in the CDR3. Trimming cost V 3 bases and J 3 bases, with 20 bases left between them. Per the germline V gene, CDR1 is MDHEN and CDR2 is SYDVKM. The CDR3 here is CASSFLGSAGRHTGELFF. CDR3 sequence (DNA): TGTGCCAGCAGTTTTTTAGGGTCGGCGGGTCGTCACACCGGGGAGCTGTTTTTT.

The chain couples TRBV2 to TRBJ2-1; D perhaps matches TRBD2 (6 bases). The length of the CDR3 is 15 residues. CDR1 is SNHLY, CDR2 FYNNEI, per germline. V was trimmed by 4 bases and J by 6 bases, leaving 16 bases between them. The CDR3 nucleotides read TGTGCCAGCAGTGGCTGGCGGGGCCCCAGCAATGAGCAGTTCTTC. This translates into CASSGWRGPSNEQFF.

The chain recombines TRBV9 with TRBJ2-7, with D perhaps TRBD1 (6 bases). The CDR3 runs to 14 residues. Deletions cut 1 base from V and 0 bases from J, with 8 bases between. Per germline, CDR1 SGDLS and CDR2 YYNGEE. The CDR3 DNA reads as TGTGCCAGCAGCGTACAGGGGAGCTCCTACGAGCAGTACTTC. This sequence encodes CASSVQGSSYEQYF. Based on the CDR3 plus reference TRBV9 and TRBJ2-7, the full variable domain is DSGVTQTPKHLITATGQRVTLRCSPRSGDLSVYWYQQSLDQGLQFLIQYYNGEERAKGNILERFSAQQFPDLHSELNLSSLELGDSALYFCASSVQGSSYEQYFGPGTRLTVT.

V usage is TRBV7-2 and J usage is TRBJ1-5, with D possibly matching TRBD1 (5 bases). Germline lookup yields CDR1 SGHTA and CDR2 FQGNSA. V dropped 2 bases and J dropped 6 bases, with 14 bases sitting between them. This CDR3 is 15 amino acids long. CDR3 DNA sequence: TGTGCCAGCAGCTTATCTTCGTCCAGGGTTCAGCCCCAGCATTTT. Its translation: CASSLSSSRVQPQHF.

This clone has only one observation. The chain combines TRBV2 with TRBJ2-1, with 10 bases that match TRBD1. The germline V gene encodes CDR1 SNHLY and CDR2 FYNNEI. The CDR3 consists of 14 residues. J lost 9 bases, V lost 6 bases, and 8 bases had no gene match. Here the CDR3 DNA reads TGTGCCAGCAGGCCGGGACAGGGGTCTTCTGAGCAGTTCTTC. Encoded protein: CASRPGQGSSEQFF.

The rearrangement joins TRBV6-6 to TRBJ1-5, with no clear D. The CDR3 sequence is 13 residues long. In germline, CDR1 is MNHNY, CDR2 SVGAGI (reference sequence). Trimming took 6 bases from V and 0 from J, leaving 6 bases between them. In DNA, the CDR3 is TGTGCCAGCAGCACCTATAGCAATCAGCCCCAGCATTTT. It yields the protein CASSTYSNQPQHF.

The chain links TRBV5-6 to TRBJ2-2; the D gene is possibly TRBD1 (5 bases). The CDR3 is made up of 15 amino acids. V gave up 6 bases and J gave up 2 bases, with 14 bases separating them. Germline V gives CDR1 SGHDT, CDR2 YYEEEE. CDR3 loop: CASTAIGVNTGELFF. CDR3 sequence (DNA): TGTGCCAGCACCGCAATAGGGGTCAACACCGGGGAGCTGTTTTTT. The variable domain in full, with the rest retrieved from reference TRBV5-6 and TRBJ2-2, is DAGVTQSPTHLIKTRGQQVTLRCSPKSGHDTVSWYQQALGQGPQFIFQYYEEEERQRGNFPDRFSGHQFPNYSSELNVNALLLGDSALYLCASTAIGVNTGELFFGEGSRLTVL.

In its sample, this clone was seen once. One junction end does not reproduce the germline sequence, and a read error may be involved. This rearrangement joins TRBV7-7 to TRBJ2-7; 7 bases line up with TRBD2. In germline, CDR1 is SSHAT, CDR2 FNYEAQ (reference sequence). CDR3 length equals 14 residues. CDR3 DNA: TGTGCTAGCAGCCCACGGGGGGTTTACTACGAGCAGTACTTC. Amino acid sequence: CASSPRGVYYEQYF.

CDR3 coding DNA: TGTGCCAGCAGCCTGCGGGACAGCTCTGGAAACACCATATATTTT. It codes for CASSLRDSSGNTIYF. This sequence joins TRBV7-2 and TRBJ1-3; 7 positions match TRBD1. The germline V gene has CDR1 SGHTA and CDR2 FQGNSA. The V and J ends lost 5 bases and 0 bases, in that order; junction bases with no gene match: 4. The CDR3 consists of 15 residues.

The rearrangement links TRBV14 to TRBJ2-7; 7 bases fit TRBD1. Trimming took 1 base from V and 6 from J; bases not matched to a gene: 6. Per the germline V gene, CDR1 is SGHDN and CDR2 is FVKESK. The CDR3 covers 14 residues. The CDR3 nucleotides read TGTGCCAGCAGCCAAGTAGGAACAGGGGTCGAGCAGTACTTC. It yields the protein CASSQVGTGVEQYF.

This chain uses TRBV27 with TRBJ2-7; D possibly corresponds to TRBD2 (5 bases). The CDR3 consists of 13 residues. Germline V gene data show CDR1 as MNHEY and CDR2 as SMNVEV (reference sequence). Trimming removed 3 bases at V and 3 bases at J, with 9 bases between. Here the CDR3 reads CASSFPGSYEQYF. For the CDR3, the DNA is TGTGCCAGCAGTTTCCCGGGGAGCTACGAGCAGTACTTC.

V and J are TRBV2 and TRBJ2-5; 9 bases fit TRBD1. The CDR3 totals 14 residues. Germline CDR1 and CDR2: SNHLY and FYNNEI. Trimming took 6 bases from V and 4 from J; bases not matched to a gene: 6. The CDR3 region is CASSRGQGRETQYF. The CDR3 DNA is TGTGCCAGCAGCCGCGGACAGGGGCGAGAGACCCAGTACTTC.

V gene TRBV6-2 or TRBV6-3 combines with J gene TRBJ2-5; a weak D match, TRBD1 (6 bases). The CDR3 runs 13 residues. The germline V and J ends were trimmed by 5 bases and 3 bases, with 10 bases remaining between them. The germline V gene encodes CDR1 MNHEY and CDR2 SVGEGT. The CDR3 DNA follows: TGTGCCAGCAGTAGGACAGCGGAAGAGACCCAGTACTTC. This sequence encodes CASSRTAEETQYF.

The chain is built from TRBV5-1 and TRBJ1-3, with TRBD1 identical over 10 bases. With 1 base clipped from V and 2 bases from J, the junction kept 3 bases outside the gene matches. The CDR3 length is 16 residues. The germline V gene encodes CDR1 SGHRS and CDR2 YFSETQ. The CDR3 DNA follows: TGCGCCAGCAGCTTGTCCGGGACAGGGGCTGGAAACACCATATATTTT. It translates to CASSLSGTGAGNTIYF.

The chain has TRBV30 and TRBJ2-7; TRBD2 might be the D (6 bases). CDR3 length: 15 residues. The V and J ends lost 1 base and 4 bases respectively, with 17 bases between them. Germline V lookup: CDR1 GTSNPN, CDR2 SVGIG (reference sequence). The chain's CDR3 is CAWSARHRGLYEQYF. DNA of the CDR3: TGTGCCTGGAGTGCCAGACACCGGGGGTTATACGAGCAGTACTTC. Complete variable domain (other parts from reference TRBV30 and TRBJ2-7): SQTIHQWPATLVQPVGSPLSLECTVEGTSNPNLYWYRQAAGRGLQLLFYSVGIGQISSEVPQNLSASRPQDRQFILSSKKLLLSDSGFYLCAWSARHRGLYEQYFGPGTRLTVT.

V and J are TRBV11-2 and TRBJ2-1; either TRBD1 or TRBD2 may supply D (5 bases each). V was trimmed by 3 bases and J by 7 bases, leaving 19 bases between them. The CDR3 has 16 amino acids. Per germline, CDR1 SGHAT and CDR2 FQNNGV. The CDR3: CASSFAGTEIWNEQFF. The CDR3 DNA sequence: TGTGCCAGCAGCTTTGCCGGGACGGAGATTTGGAATGAGCAGTTCTTC.

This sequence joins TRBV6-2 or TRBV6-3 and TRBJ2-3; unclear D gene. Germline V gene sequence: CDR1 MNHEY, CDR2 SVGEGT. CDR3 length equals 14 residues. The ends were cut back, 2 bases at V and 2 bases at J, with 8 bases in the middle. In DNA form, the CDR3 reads TGTGCCAGCAGTTACGGGCACGACACAGATACGCAGTATTTT. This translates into CASSYGHDTDTQYF.

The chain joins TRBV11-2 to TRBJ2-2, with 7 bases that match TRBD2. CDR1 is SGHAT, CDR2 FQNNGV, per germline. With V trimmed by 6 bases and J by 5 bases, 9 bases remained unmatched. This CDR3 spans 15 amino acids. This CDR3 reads CASRVAGRGTGELFF. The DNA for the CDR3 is TGTGCCAGCAGGGTAGCGGGTCGGGGGACCGGGGAGCTGTTTTTT.

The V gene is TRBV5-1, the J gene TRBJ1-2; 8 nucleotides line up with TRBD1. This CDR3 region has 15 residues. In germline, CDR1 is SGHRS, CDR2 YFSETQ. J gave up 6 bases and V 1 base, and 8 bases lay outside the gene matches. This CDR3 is CASSLWFAGGHGYTF. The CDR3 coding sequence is TGCGCCAGCAGCTTGTGGTTCGCAGGGGGCCATGGCTACACCTTC.

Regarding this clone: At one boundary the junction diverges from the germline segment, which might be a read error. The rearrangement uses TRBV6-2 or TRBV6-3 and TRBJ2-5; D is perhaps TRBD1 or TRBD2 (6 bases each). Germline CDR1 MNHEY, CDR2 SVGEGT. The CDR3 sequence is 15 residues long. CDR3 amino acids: CASSDSRGQQETQYF. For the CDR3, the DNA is TGTGCCAGCAGTGACTCTCGGGGGCAACAAGAGACCCAGTACTTC.

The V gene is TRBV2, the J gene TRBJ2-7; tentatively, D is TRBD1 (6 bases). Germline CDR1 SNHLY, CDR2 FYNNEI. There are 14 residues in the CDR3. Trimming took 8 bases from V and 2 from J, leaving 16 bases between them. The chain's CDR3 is CASQDRGITYEQYF. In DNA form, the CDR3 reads TGTGCCAGCCAGGACAGAGGAATTACCTACGAGCAGTACTTC.

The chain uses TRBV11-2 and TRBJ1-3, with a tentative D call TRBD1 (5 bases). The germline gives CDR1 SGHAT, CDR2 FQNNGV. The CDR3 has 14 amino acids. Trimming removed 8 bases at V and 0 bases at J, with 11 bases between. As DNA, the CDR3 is TGTGCCAGCGGCAGGGCCAGCTCTGGAAACACCATATATTTT. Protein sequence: CASGRASSGNTIYF. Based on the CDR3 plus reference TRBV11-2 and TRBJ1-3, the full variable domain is EAGVAQSPRYKIIEKRQSVAFWCNPISGHATLYWYQQILGQGPKLLIQFQNNGVVDDSQLPKDRFSAERLKGVDSTLKIQPAKLEDSAVYLCASGRASSGNTIYFGEGSWLTVV.

CDR3 residues: CASSLAARTYGYTF. The CDR3, as DNA: TGTGCCAGCAGCTTAGCCGCCAGGACCTATGGCTACACCTTC. The chain joins TRBV7-2 to TRBJ1-2, with D unresolved. Trimming stripped 0 bases from V and 4 bases from J, with 9 bases between. Germline assignment: CDR1 SGHTA and CDR2 FQGNSA. This CDR3 spans 14 amino acids. Looking up the rest from reference TRBV7-2 and TRBJ1-2 gives the full variable domain: GAGVSQSPSNKVTEKGKDVELRCDPISGHTALYWYRQSLGQGLEFLIYFQGNSAPDKSGLPSDRFSAERTGGSVSTLTIQRTQQEDSAVYLCASSLAARTYGYTFGSGTRLTVV.